These 29 T cell receptor beta chains were sequenced from one sample in a study of cytomegalovirus exposure and HLA in healthy donors. The primer mix had 60 Vbeta and 13 Jbeta primers. Sequencing used immunoSEQ multiplex PCR; TCRdb keeps in-frame clones, though not all of them. This sample's table has under 65,000 clones. Sequences were obtained from PBMCs. Source of these receptors: a woman between 40 and 55 years old in good health and CMV-seronegative.

The chain recombines TRBV7-2 with TRBJ2-3, with 13 bases fitting TRBD2. Unmatched junction bases numbered 9, after V lost 0 bases and J lost 0 bases. The CDR3 contains 20 residues. Per germline, CDR1 SGHTA and CDR2 FQGNSA. DNA of the CDR3: TGTGCCAGCAGCTTAGCCGGACTAGCGGGAGTGGGTCTTAGCACAGATACGCAGTATTTT. Translating gives CASSLAGLAGVGLSTDTQYF.

V gene TRBV4-2 combines with J gene TRBJ1-6; possibly TRBD1 for D (5 bases). The CDR3 runs 17 residues. The V gene lost 0 bases and the J gene lost 5 bases, with 14 bases spanning the gap. From germline, CDR1 is LGHNA and CDR2 YNFKEQ. CDR3 loop: CASSQDSGWGDNSPLHF. CDR3 nucleotides: TGTGCCAGCAGCCAAGACTCAGGATGGGGGGATAATTCACCCCTCCACTTT.

This chain connects TRBV19 to TRBJ2-2; D may be TRBD1 (6 bases). The CDR3 is 15 residues long. Per the germline V gene, CDR1 is LNHDA and CDR2 is SQIVND (reference sequence). Trimming took 4 bases from V and 8 from J, leaving 17 bases between them. The CDR3 reads CASSTTDRSRGELFF. The CDR3 nucleotides are TGTGCCAGTAGTACGACGGACAGATCCCGGGGGGAGCTGTTTTTT.

This chain joins TRBV28 and TRBJ2-3, with 9 bases matching TRBD1. The CDR3 covers 13 residues. CDR1 is MDHEN and CDR2 is SYDVKM in the germline V gene. V was clipped by 7 bases and J by 4 bases; unmatched bases: 3. The CDR3 region is CASKDRGADTQYF. Written as DNA, the CDR3 is TGTGCCAGCAAGGACAGGGGTGCAGATACGCAGTATTTT.

The chain is built from TRBV7-9 and TRBJ2-3; 8 bases line up with TRBD1. With 4 bases clipped from V and 2 bases from J, the junction kept 2 bases outside the gene matches. Germline V CDR1 and CDR2: SEHNR, FQNEAQ (reference sequence). The CDR3 contains 14 residues. The CDR3 region is CASSYRGNTDTQYF. The DNA for the CDR3 is TGTGCCAGCAGCTACAGGGGGAACACAGATACGCAGTATTTT.

A remark on this clone: The junction differs from germline at one of its ends, possibly a read error. The chain carries TRBV7-3 and TRBJ2-7, with D unresolved. Germline CDR1 reads SGHTA; CDR2 reads FQGTGA. CDR3 length: 12 residues. Here the CDR3 DNA reads TGTGCCAGCGCGGTCGAGACCTACGCGCAGTACTTC. It codes for CASAVETYAQYF.

V gene TRBV11-2 combines with J gene TRBJ2-7; 12 bases agree with TRBD2. This CDR3 is 14 amino acids long. The V gene end was trimmed by 7 bases and the J gene end by 3 bases; junction bases not matched to a gene: 4. Germline V gene lookup returns CDR1 SGHAT and CDR2 FQNNGV. The CDR3 here is CASNGLAGNYEQYF. CDR3 DNA sequence: TGTGCCAGCAACGGACTAGCGGGAAACTACGAGCAGTACTTC.

J is TRBJ1-1 and V is TRBV5-6; TRBD1 matches 9 bases. Germline V gene data show CDR1 as SGHDT and CDR2 as YYEEEE. The CDR3 is 15 amino acids. Trimming removed 2 bases from V and 4 bases from J; junction bases left unmatched: 6. The CDR3 region has the DNA TGTGCCAGCAGCTTTAGCTGGACAGGGGTCACTGAAGCTTTCTTT. This gives the protein CASSFSWTGVTEAFF.

This sequence joins TRBV5-1 and TRBJ1-6; 9 bases are shared with TRBD1. CDR1 and CDR2 (germline): SGHRS, YFSETQ. V lost 4 bases to trimming and J lost 0 bases; unmatched junction nucleotides: 5. This CDR3 is 17 amino acids long. The CDR3 DNA follows: TGCGCCAGCAGCCAAGGGACAGGGCTCTCCTATAATTCACCCCTCCACTTT. Protein product: CASSQGTGLSYNSPLHF.

The chain combines TRBV5-6 with TRBJ1-1; D is unclear. Trimming pared 0 bases from V and 7 bases from J, leaving 13 bases between. This CDR3 has 14 amino acids. CDR1 is SGHDT, CDR2 YYEEEE, per germline. The CDR3 DNA is TGTGCCAGCAGCTTGGTTAGCTGGGCGGGTGAAGCTTTCTTT. Protein product: CASSLVSWAGEAFF.

The CDR3 nucleotides read TGTGCCACGGGGGTCGGGATGGTTGTTCAGCCCCAGCATTTT. As protein: CATGVGMVVQPQHF. The genes are TRBV10-3 and TRBJ1-5; D possibly corresponds to TRBD1 (5 bases). V was trimmed by 10 bases and J by 6 bases, leaving 19 bases between them. Germline CDR1 ENHRY, CDR2 SYGVKD. This CDR3 has 14 residues.

The chain uses TRBV29-1 and TRBJ2-4; tentative D call: TRBD2 (5 bases). The germline gives CDR1 SQVTM, CDR2 ANQGSEA. The CDR3 is 12 residues long. V was cut by 6 bases and J by 0 bases, with 6 bases left in between. The CDR3 DNA reads TGCAGCGTCGGACTAGCCAAAAACATTCAGTACTTC. Its protein product is CSVGLAKNIQYF.

The DNA of the CDR3 is TGTGCCAGTAGTCCCGGGACAGGGGGTTTGCTCTACGAGCAGTACTTC. It specifies CASSPGTGGLLYEQYF. The genes are TRBV19 and TRBJ2-7; TRBD1 matches 11 bases. Per the germline V gene, CDR1 is LNHDA and CDR2 is SQIVND (reference sequence). The length of the CDR3 is 16 residues. V trimming: 5 bases; J trimming: 3 bases; junction bases outside the gene matches: 9.

The chain employs TRBV5-1 and TRBJ2-7, with 7 nucleotides matching TRBD1. The CDR3 sequence is 14 residues long. V lost 4 bases to trimming and J lost 2 bases; unmatched junction nucleotides: 6. Germline CDR1 reads SGHRS; CDR2 reads YFSETQ. CDR3 residues: CASSTDRATYEQYF. The CDR3 nucleotides read TGCGCCAGCAGCACCGACAGGGCAACCTACGAGCAGTACTTC. Full variable domain (remainder filled in from reference TRBV5-1 and TRBJ2-7): KAGVTQTPRYLIKTRGQQVTLSCSPISGHRSVSWYQQTPGQGLQFLFEYFSETQRNKGNFPGRFSGRQFSNSRSEMNVSTLELGDSALYLCASSTDRATYEQYFGPGTRLTVT.

The chain has TRBV19 and TRBJ1-1; no clear D gene. This CDR3 spans 16 amino acids. From germline, CDR1 is LNHDA and CDR2 SQIVND (reference sequence). V lost 7 bases, J lost 1 base, and 19 bases lay in between. This CDR3 is CASNGETGFGNTEAFF. The CDR3 DNA is TGTGCCAGTAACGGCGAAACGGGGTTTGGGAACACTGAAGCTTTCTTT.

The J gene is TRBJ2-2, the V gene TRBV27; 16 bases align to TRBD2. CDR3 length equals 17 residues. The germline V gene has CDR1 MNHEY and CDR2 SMNVEV (reference sequence). V gave up 9 bases and J gave up 4 bases; unmatched junction bases: 8. CDR3 nucleotides: TGTGCCAGTCGGGGACTAGCGGGGGGGCTTCTCACCGGGGAGCTGTTTTTT. It encodes CASRGLAGGLLTGELFF.

CDR3 DNA sequence: TGTGCCAGCAGCTTACTTTCACTACATACCTCTAACTATGGCTACACCTTC. Translating gives CASSLLSLHTSNYGYTF. J is TRBJ1-2 and V is TRBV11-1; unclear D gene. This CDR3 region has 17 residues. CDR1 and CDR2 (germline): SGHAT, FQDESV (reference sequence). V was pared by 2 bases and J by 0 bases, with 16 bases between. Looking up the rest from reference TRBV11-1 and TRBJ1-2 gives the full variable domain: EAEVAQSPRYKITEKSQAVAFWCDPISGHATLYWYRQILGQGPELLVQFQDESVVDDSQLPKDRFSAERLKGVDSTLKIQPAELGDSAMYLCASSLLSLHTSNYGYTFGSGTRLTVV.

The V and J genes are TRBV7-3 and TRBJ2-3, with TRBD1 matching over 10 bases. Losses at the gene ends were 2 bases for V and 6 bases for J; bases not matched to a gene: 5. This CDR3 is 15 amino acids long. Germline V gives CDR1 SGHTA, CDR2 FQGTGA. Here the CDR3 reads CASSLSGTGVDTQYF. CDR3 sequence (DNA): TGTGCCAGCAGCTTATCCGGGACAGGGGTCGATACGCAGTATTTT. Full variable domain (rest looked up from reference TRBV7-3 and TRBJ2-3): GAGVSQTPSNKVTEKGKYVELRCDPISGHTALYWYRQSLGQGPEFLIYFQGTGAADDSGLPNDRFFAVRPEGSVSTLKIQRTERGDSAVYLCASSLSGTGVDTQYFGPGTRLTVL.

The chain combines TRBV10-3 with TRBJ2-7; TRBD2 matches 12 bases. The CDR3 loop spans 14 amino acids. J lost 5 bases, V lost 6 bases, and 5 bases had no gene match. CDR1 is ENHRY and CDR2 is SYGVKD in the germline V gene. Here the CDR3 reads CAISLAGGLHEQYF. The DNA of the CDR3 is TGTGCCATCAGCCTAGCGGGGGGGCTCCACGAGCAGTACTTC.

The genes are TRBV15 and TRBJ2-4; perhaps TRBD2 as D (7 bases). The germline CDR1 and CDR2 sequences are LNHNV and YYDKDF (reference sequence). CDR3 length equals 17 residues. Trimming stripped 3 bases from V and 2 bases from J, with 17 bases between. CDR3: CATSRGAGELTKNIQYF. The CDR3 nucleotides read TGTGCCACCAGCAGGGGGGCGGGGGAGCTAACCAAAAACATTCAGTACTTC.

V is TRBV7-3 and J is TRBJ2-2; 11 bases align to TRBD2. The CDR3 sequence is 20 residues long. V was clipped by 0 bases and J by 0 bases; unmatched bases: 9. The germline CDR1 and CDR2 sequences are SGHTA and FQGTGA. DNA of the CDR3: TGTGCCAGCAGCTTAACTGCCGAGCTAGCGGGAGGTACGAACACCGGGGAGCTGTTTTTT. This encodes CASSLTAELAGGTNTGELFF.

Concerning this clone: One end of the junction does not line up with germline, which may come from a read error. The gene calls are TRBV28 and TRBJ1-1; 7 positions agree with TRBD1. Looked up from germline, CDR1 is MDHEN and CDR2 is SYDVKM. The CDR3 has 15 residues. In DNA, the CDR3 is TGTGCCAGCAGACCAGGGGGGATGACGAACACTGAAGATTTCTTT. Amino acids: CASRPGGMTNTEDFF. Variable domain in full (rest from reference TRBV28 and TRBJ1-1): DVKVTQSSRYLVKRTGEKVFLECVQDMDHENMFWYRQDPGLGLRLIYFSYDVKMKEKGDIPEGYSVSREKKERFSLILESASTNQTSMYLCASRPGGMTNTEDFFGQGTRLTVV.

V is TRBV30 and J is TRBJ2-5; possible D gene TRBD2, 6 bases. Germline V gene lookup returns CDR1 GTSNPN and CDR2 SVGIG (reference sequence). CDR3 size: 12 residues. The V end was cut by 3 bases, the J end by 5 bases, with 10 bases between. CDR3 region: CAWREGRETQYF. The CDR3 DNA follows: TGTGCCTGGAGGGAGGGGCGCGAGACCCAGTACTTC.

J is TRBJ2-3 and V is TRBV28; 9 bases map to TRBD1. The V gene's germline CDR1 is MDHEN and CDR2 SYDVKM. The CDR3 is made up of 14 amino acids. V dropped 10 bases and J dropped 1; count of bases not matched to a gene: 6. CDR3 sequence reads: CATSGDRGTDTQYF. The CDR3 region has the DNA TGTGCCACCTCGGGGGACAGGGGCACAGATACGCAGTATTTT.

The V call is TRBV15, the J call TRBJ1-5, with D unresolved. The CDR3 has 12 amino acids. The germline gives CDR1 LNHNV, CDR2 YYDKDF (reference sequence). Trimming pared 5 bases from V and 5 bases from J, leaving 7 bases between. The chain's CDR3 is CATSFPDQPQHF. CDR3 sequence (DNA): TGTGCCACCAGCTTTCCAGATCAGCCCCAGCATTTT. The variable domain in full, with the rest retrieved from reference TRBV15 and TRBJ1-5, is DAMVIQNPRYQVTQFGKPVTLSCSQTLNHNVMYWYQQKSSQAPKLLFHYYDKDFNNEADTPDNFQSRRPNTSFCFLDIRSPGLGDTAMYLCATSFPDQPQHFGDGTRLSIL.

The chain recombines TRBV2 with TRBJ2-7, with 12 bases identical to TRBD1. The germline gives CDR1 SNHLY, CDR2 FYNNEI. The CDR3 sequence is 15 residues long. With V trimmed by 4 bases and J by 7 bases, 8 bases remained unmatched. CDR3 sequence: CASSAPGQGAWEQYF. The CDR3 nucleotides are TGTGCCAGCAGTGCTCCGGGACAGGGGGCTTGGGAGCAGTACTTC.

The chain uses TRBV18 and TRBJ1-2; the D gene is possibly TRBD1 (6 bases). From germline, CDR1 is KGHSH and CDR2 LQKENI. The length of the CDR3 is 14 residues. The V and J ends lost 3 bases and 7 bases respectively, with 15 bases between them. The CDR3 DNA follows: TGTGCCAGCTCACCGGGGGCAGGGGCAGGTGGCTACACCTTC. This gives the protein CASSPGAGAGGYTF.

The rearrangement uses TRBV20-1 and TRBJ1-2; no reliable D call. Per germline, CDR1 DFQATT and CDR2 SNEGSKA (reference sequence). V gave up 2 bases and J gave up 5 bases, with 6 bases separating them. The CDR3 runs to 11 residues. CDR3 DNA sequence: TGCAGTGCTAGAAGCCTTTATGGCTACACCTTC. Amino acids: CSARSLYGYTF.

V gene TRBV7-9 combines with J gene TRBJ2-7, with TRBD1 matching over 8 bases. CDR3 length equals 13 residues. V lost 5 bases, J lost 6 bases, and 6 bases stayed unmatched. CDR1 is SEHNR, CDR2 FQNEAQ, per germline (reference sequence). The CDR3 region is CASSPRQGTEQYF. CDR3 DNA sequence: TGTGCCAGCAGCCCCCGACAGGGGACCGAGCAGTACTTC.